Listed below are T cell receptor beta chains from one sample, sequenced in a study of neurological immune-mediated disorders. TCRdb ran MiXCR on the 5' RACE reads and lists one entry per CDR3 protein. The sample carries roughly 60,000 distinct CDR3 sequences, less than 4% recorded once. Material: PBMCs. Receptors originate from a woman in her forties or fifties with multiple sclerosis. CDR3s include the opening cysteine and the closing phenylalanine or tryptophan. A D gene is named only where the DNA matches it firmly. For some rows the clone size is stated as once, few or many, or as a class when expanded; others skip it.

j_call,cdr3_length,v_call,clone_size,d_call,cdr3_aa,cdr3_nt
TRBJ2-1,16,TRBV5-1,many,TRBD2,CASSAIGLAGVNEQFF,TGCGCCAGCAGCGCCATCGGACTAGCGGGAGTCAATGAGCAGTTCTTC
TRBJ1-2,17,TRBV20-1,many,TRBD1,CSASPTLRGQGNYGYTF,TGCAGTGCTAGCCCCACATTAAGAGGACAGGGGAACTATGGCTACACCTTC
TRBJ2-7,12,TRBV5-1,many,-,CASSSESHEQYF,TGCGCCAGCAGCTCGGAATCCCACGAGCAGTACTTC
TRBJ1-5,16,TRBV12-5,-,-,CASVRGGPLGNQPQHF,TGTGCTAGTGTCCGAGGGGGACCCTTGGGGAATCAGCCCCAGCATTTT
TRBJ2-1,13,TRBV29-1,many,-,CSVVGRNGNEQFF,TGCAGCGTTGTCGGGCGGAACGGCAATGAGCAGTTCTTC
TRBJ1-2,14,TRBV5-1,-,-,CASSLAEGINGYTF,TGCGCCAGCAGCTTGGCCGAGGGAATCAATGGCTACACCTTC
TRBJ1-2,14,TRBV7-9,many,-,CASSSASTWYGYTF,TGTGCCAGCAGCTCGGCCAGCACATGGTATGGCTACACCTTC
TRBJ1-1,13,TRBV7-3,-,-,CASSSEPGTEAFF,TGTGCCAGCAGCTCAGAGCCGGGCACTGAAGCTTTCTTT
TRBJ2-3,15,TRBV6-4,many,TRBD2,CASSDSSGNTDTQYF,TGTGCCAGCAGTGACTCTAGCGGGAACACAGATACGCAGTATTTT
TRBJ2-1,12,TRBV7-2,many,-,CASSSHNNEQFF,TGTGCCAGCAGCTCCCATAACAATGAGCAGTTCTTC
TRBJ2-5,11,TRBV12-3/TRBV12-4,many,-,CASSNLETQYF,TGTGCCAGCAGTAATTTGGAGACCCAGTACTTC
TRBJ1-1,13,TRBV3-1,many,-,CASSQDRGSEAFF,TGTGCCAGCAGCCAAGACAGGGGCTCTGAAGCTTTCTTT
TRBJ1-1,13,TRBV12-3/TRBV12-4,many,-,CASLRGGDTEAFF,TGTGCCAGCCTCCGGGGTGGTGACACTGAAGCTTTCTTT
TRBJ1-2,14,TRBV7-2,-,TRBD1,CASSRGQGTGGYTF,TGTGCCAGCAGCAGAGGACAGGGGACTGGAGGCTACACCTTC
TRBJ1-6,16,TRBV12-3/TRBV12-4,many,TRBD1,CASSLGAGGGNSPLNF,TGTGCCAGCAGTTTAGGGGCAGGGGGTGGAAATTCACCCCTCAACTTT
TRBJ2-3,13,TRBV27,many,-,CASSIRAMDTQYF,TGTGCCAGCAGCATCAGGGCGATGGATACGCAGTATTTT
TRBJ2-5,12,TRBV24-1,many,-,CATSDFLETQYF,TGTGCCACCAGTGATTTTCTGGAGACCCAGTACTTC
TRBJ2-2,15,TRBV9,many,TRBD1,CASSGNRGDTGELFF,TGTGCCAGCAGCGGAAACAGGGGGGACACCGGGGAGCTGTTTTTT
TRBJ2-3,15,TRBV4-2,many,TRBD1,CASSRGGKGADTQYF,TGTGCCAGCAGCCGAGGGGGCAAAGGGGCAGATACGCAGTATTTT
TRBJ1-2,12,TRBV12-3/TRBV12-4,many,-,CASSVSRASVAF,TGTGCCAGCAGTGTGAGCCGAGCTTCGGTGGCCTTC
TRBJ2-1,15,TRBV20-1,-,-,CSARASGSLYNEQFF,TGCAGTGCTAGAGCCTCAGGGAGTCTTTACAATGAGCAGTTCTTC
TRBJ2-3,14,TRBV6-6,many,TRBD2,CASIASGSTDTQYF,TGTGCCAGCATAGCTAGCGGGAGCACAGATACGCAGTATTTT
TRBJ1-5,14,TRBV7-8,many,-,CASSLQGSNQPQHF,TGTGCCAGCAGCTTACAAGGGAGCAATCAGCCCCAGCATTTT
TRBJ2-1,14,TRBV7-3,many,-,CASSRDRSYNEQFF,TGTGCCAGCAGCCGGGACCGCTCCTACAATGAGCAGTTCTTC
TRBJ1-5,13,TRBV15,many,-,CATSRGADQPQHF,TGTGCCACCAGCAGGGGGGCAGATCAGCCCCAGCATTTT
TRBJ2-3,16,TRBV4-3,many,-,CASSQEVEGTADTQYF,TGCGCCAGCAGCCAAGAAGTCGAGGGGACGGCAGATACGCAGTATTTT
TRBJ2-3,14,TRBV5-1,many,TRBD1,CASSLTGGPDTQYF,TGCGCCAGCAGCCTCACAGGGGGCCCAGATACGCAGTATTTT
TRBJ2-1,15,TRBV18,many,TRBD2,CASSPQGLADNEQFF,TGTGCCAGCTCACCACAGGGACTAGCAGACAATGAGCAGTTCTTC
TRBJ2-2,16,TRBV10-3,many,TRBD2,CAIKGTSGRNTGELFF,TGTGCCATCAAGGGGACTAGCGGGAGAAACACCGGGGAGCTGTTTTTT
TRBJ2-3,13,TRBV7-9,many,-,CASSPGTADTQYF,TGTGCCAGCAGCCCAGGGACCGCGGATACGCAGTATTTT
TRBJ2-7,16,TRBV9,few,-,CASSVAPTGKYYEQYF,TGTGCCAGCAGCGTAGCTCCGACTGGAAAGTACTACGAGCAGTACTTC
TRBJ1-6,12,TRBV20-1,many,-,CSPGTRNSPLHF,TGCAGTCCCGGGACAAGAAATTCACCCCTCCACTTT
TRBJ2-5,14,TRBV7-2,many,TRBD1,CASSVARGSETQYF,TGTGCCAGCAGCGTGGCCAGGGGGTCAGAGACCCAGTACTTC
TRBJ2-7,14,TRBV7-9,many,-,CASSFMTPYYEQYF,TGTGCCAGCAGCTTCATGACGCCCTACTACGAGCAGTACTTC
TRBJ2-1,14,TRBV20-1,many,-,CSLLGGGIDNEQFF,TGCAGTTTGCTAGGTGGCGGGATCGACAATGAGCAGTTCTTC
TRBJ1-1,14,TRBV5-1,-,-,CTSSLVEGYTEAFF,TGCACCAGCAGCTTGGTGGAGGGCTACACTGAAGCTTTCTTT
TRBJ2-1,13,TRBV20-1,many,TRBD2,CSAFLAGDNEQFF,TGCAGTGCCTTCCTAGCGGGGGACAATGAGCAGTTCTTC
TRBJ1-2,15,TRBV7-9,many,-,CASSSNLLRNYGYTF,TGTGCCAGCAGCTCTAACCTACTGAGGAACTATGGCTACACCTTC
TRBJ2-1,15,TRBV7-6,-,TRBD1,CASSFAGTGLDEQFF,TGTGCCAGCAGCTTCGCCGGGACAGGGTTGGATGAGCAGTTCTTC
TRBJ2-3,15,TRBV7-7,many,TRBD2,CASSPTSGRGDTQYF,TGTGCTAGCAGCCCTACTAGCGGGAGGGGAGATACGCAGTATTTT
TRBJ1-5,13,TRBV6-2/TRBV6-3,many,TRBD1,CASRTGGNQPQHF,TGTGCCAGCAGAACAGGGGGCAATCAGCCCCAGCATTTT
TRBJ2-7,14,TRBV27,many,-,CASSFDHGAYEQYF,TGTGCCAGCAGTTTTGATCATGGGGCCTACGAGCAGTACTTC
TRBJ2-7,14,TRBV5-1,many,-,CASSSQTGSSEQYF,TGCGCCAGCAGCTCTCAAACAGGGTCCAGCGAGCAGTACTTC
TRBJ1-1,14,TRBV20-1,many,TRBD1,CSASDREVSTEAFF,TGCAGTGCTTCCGACAGGGAAGTGAGCACTGAAGCTTTCTTT
TRBJ2-1,15,TRBV4-2,many,TRBD1,CASSPRTGGLGEQFF,TGTGCCAGCAGCCCCAGGACAGGGGGCTTGGGTGAGCAGTTCTTC